This T cell receptor beta chain was profiled in a study of blood T cell repertoires in COVID-19. Study-wide background: Both acute and convalescent COVID-19 samples were obtained from the United States, Italy and Spain. From T cells, B-cell-depleted T cells, or PBMCs came the material, which was cDNA or gDNA.

Methods used by the authors: Amplified reference gene primers provided the basis for estimating nucleated cell counts. Profiling relied on immunoSEQ multiplex PCR, and the TCRdb table lists in-frame clones only, not all of them. V and J calls and clone size come straight from that table; D and trimming were deduced from the DNA. The data contain roughly 120,000 clones, roughly 90% of them singletons. The CDR3 spans 14 residues. The V end lost 1 base, the J end lost 6 bases, and 10 bases lay between the germline ends. Germline CDR1 and CDR2: MNHNS and SASEGT. The chain links TRBV6-1 to TRBJ1-5; D not certain. This receptor was identified in a human donor in a cohort sampled during active COVID-19. Material: peripheral blood. Here the CDR3 reads CASSEGRGSQPQHF. In nucleotides, the CDR3 is TGTGCCAGCAGTGAAGGAAGAGGTAGTCAGCCCCAGCATTTT.